This is a list of T cell receptor beta chains from one sample in a study of shared clonotypes between healthy human individuals. TCRdb's copy holds only in-frame clones and misses some; the assay was immunoSEQ multiplex PCR. Here the sample spans about 2,500,000 clones, 85% to 95% being singletons. Sample: naive CD4+ T cells sorted from blood. The receptors shown here come from a man aged 18 to 35 in good health. The CDR3 runs from the conserved cysteine through the conserved F or W. The D gene is left open where the match is weak. Expanded clones get a size class; other rows say once, few or many, or leave the size out.

J	size	V	D	CDR3	DNA
TRBJ1-1	-	TRBV6-6	-	CASSYSQWSTEAFF	TGTGCCAGCAGTTACTCCCAGTGGTCTACTGAAGCTTTCTTT
TRBJ1-3	once	TRBV7-8	-	CASSLSRTALLSTSGNTIYF	TGTGCCAGCAGCTTATCCAGGACCGCTTTACTTTCCACCTCTGGAAACACCATATATTTT
TRBJ1-6	-	TRBV7-9	-	CASSLVGVTSGSYNSPLHF	TGTGCCAGCAGCTTAGTGGGGGTCACTTCTGGCTCCTATAATTCACCCCTCCACTTT
TRBJ2-3	-	TRBV6-6	-	CASSYWGSGTDTQYF	TGTGCCAGCAGTTATTGGGGTTCGGGGACAGATACGCAGTATTTT
TRBJ1-5	once	TRBV7-2	-	CASSLALGDQPQHF	TGTGCCAGCAGCTTAGCGCTGGGTGATCAGCCCCAGCATTTT
TRBJ1-5	-	TRBV6-1	-	CASSELRGPTNQPQHF	TGTGCCAGCAGTGAATTGAGGGGCCCTACCAATCAGCCCCAGCATTTT
TRBJ1-5	-	TRBV19	TRBD1	CASSIFRGHESPQPQHF	TGTGCCAGTAGTATTTTCAGGGGGCACGAGTCACCTCAGCCCCAGCATTTT
TRBJ1-2	-	TRBV27	-	CASSLGSGSYGYTF	TGTGCCAGCAGTTTAGGATCGGGGAGTTATGGCTACACCTTC
TRBJ2-4	-	TRBV28	-	CASSLTGDPTSGSKNIQYF	TGTGCCAGCAGTTTAACAGGGGACCCGACTAGTGGTTCCAAAAACATTCAGTACTTC
TRBJ2-1	once	TRBV5-8	-	CASSLGGSPYNEQFF	TGTGCCAGCAGCTTGGGAGGGTCCCCCTACAATGAGCAGTTCTTC
TRBJ2-7	-	TRBV7-9	TRBD1	CASSPGRDRGSYEQYF	TGTGCCAGCAGCCCGGGGAGGGACAGGGGATCCTACGAGCAGTACTTC
TRBJ1-1	-	TRBV4-3	-	CASSQDNTNLNTEAFF	TGCGCCAGCAGCCAAGATAATACGAATTTGAACACTGAAGCTTTCTTT
TRBJ2-5	-	TRBV2	-	CASSEGGETQYF	TGTGCCAGCAGTGAAGGCGGGGAGACCCAGTACTTC
TRBJ1-5	-	TRBV18	-	CASSPQRDLNQPQHF	TGTGCCAGCTCACCCCAAAGGGACCTCAATCAGCCCCAGCATTTT
TRBJ2-3	-	TRBV6-5	-	CASSPVGSRRRQYF	TGTGCCAGCAGCCCGGTGGGGAGCCGTCGTCGTCAGTATTTT
TRBJ2-7	-	TRBV10-3	TRBD1	CAIRSGTGKYEQYF	TGTGCCATCAGGTCCGGGACAGGGAAGTACGAGCAGTACTTC
TRBJ1-4	-	TRBV19	-	CASSYQGSPNEKLFF	TGTGCCAGTAGTTACCAGGGGTCGCCTAATGAAAAACTGTTTTTT
TRBJ2-4	once	TRBV6-6	-	CASSYGEAKNIQYF	TGTGCCAGCAGTTACGGGGAGGCCAAAAACATTCAGTACTTC
TRBJ2-7	-	TRBV19	-	CASRGLSSYEQYF	TGTGCCAGTAGGGGACTTAGCTCCTACGAGCAGTACTTC
TRBJ1-4	-	TRBV4-3	-	CASSPRAAGNEKLFF	TGCGCCAGCAGCCCCCGGGCAGCTGGTAATGAAAAACTGTTTTTT
TRBJ1-3	-	TRBV14	-	CASSQVGGLSGNTIYF	TGTGCCAGCAGCCAAGTCGGCGGACTCTCTGGAAACACCATATATTTT
TRBJ2-2	-	TRBV11-2	-	CASSQTLNTGELFF	TGTGCCAGCAGCCAGACTCTAAATACCGGGGAGCTGTTTTTT
TRBJ2-1	-	TRBV25-1	-	CASSPIGGDSTYNEQFF	TGTGCCAGCAGTCCAATCGGGGGGGACAGCACTTACAATGAGCAGTTCTTC
TRBJ2-1	-	TRBV5-1	TRBD2	CASSLGTLAGGSYNEQFF	TGCGCCAGCAGCTTGGGTACTCTAGCGGGAGGGAGCTACAATGAGCAGTTCTTC
TRBJ1-6	-	TRBV6-6	-	CASSYTERSTLHF	TGTGCCAGCAGTTACACCGAGCGCAGCACCCTCCACTTT
TRBJ2-5	-	TRBV6-1	TRBD1	CASSSGGRAETQYF	TGTGCCAGCAGCTCAGGGGGCAGGGCGGAGACCCAGTACTTC
TRBJ1-6	-	TRBV30	TRBD1	CAWSVRDSSYNSPLHF	TGTGCCTGGAGTGTACGGGACAGCTCCTATAATTCACCCCTCCACTTT
TRBJ1-4	-	TRBV5-1	TRBD1	CASSLAGQLNEKLFF	TGCGCCAGCAGCTTGGCGGGACAGCTTAATGAAAAACTGTTTTTT
TRBJ2-3	-	TRBV11-2	-	CASSLPGGRTDTQYF	TGTGCCAGCAGCTTACCAGGAGGACGCACAGATACGCAGTATTTT
TRBJ1-6	-	TRBV28	-	CASSLAGPLNSPLHF	TGTGCCAGCAGTTTAGCGGGACCTTTGAATTCACCCCTCCACTTT
TRBJ1-1	-	TRBV7-8	-	CASSFDATRSEAFF	TGTGCCAGCAGCTTCGACGCCACTCGGAGTGAAGCTTTCTTT
TRBJ1-6	-	TRBV30	TRBD1	CAWRGEQGAISPLHF	TGTGCCTGGAGGGGGGAACAGGGGGCAATCTCACCCCTCCACTTT
TRBJ1-4	-	TRBV7-8	-	CASSLAGATNEKLFF	TGTGCCAGCAGCTTAGCGGGGGCAACTAATGAAAAACTGTTTTTT
TRBJ2-1	-	TRBV19	TRBD1	CASMGQLPYNEQFF	TGTGCCAGTATGGGACAGCTGCCCTACAATGAGCAGTTCTTC
TRBJ2-1	once	TRBV20-1	-	CSARAKAREFF	TGCAGTGCTAGAGCGAAGGCACGGGAGTTCTTC
TRBJ2-1	-	TRBV15	TRBD1	CATSRGIIGQGYDNEQFF	TGTGCCACCAGCAGAGGGATAATAGGACAGGGTTATGACAATGAGCAGTTCTTC
TRBJ1-1	-	TRBV7-2	-	CASSPAGLLNTEAFF	TGTGCCAGCAGCCCAGCGGGACTGCTGAACACTGAAGCTTTCTTT
TRBJ2-7	-	TRBV9	TRBD1	CASSGLGTGPYEQYF	TGTGCCAGCAGCGGTCTCGGGACAGGGCCTTACGAGCAGTACTTC
TRBJ2-5	-	TRBV7-9	-	CASSPPGGAGSPETQYF	TGTGCCAGCAGCCCGCCCGGGGGCGCAGGGTCTCCGGAGACCCAGTACTTC
TRBJ2-1	-	TRBV7-8	-	CASRSRADTYNEQFF	TGTGCCAGCAGGTCCAGGGCCGACACATACAATGAGCAGTTCTTC
TRBJ2-1	-	TRBV9	-	CASSVDQPSSYNEQFF	TGTGCCAGCAGCGTAGACCAGCCTAGCTCCTACAATGAGCAGTTCTTC
TRBJ2-5	-	TRBV6-5	TRBD2	CASSYSPLAGQETQYF	TGTGCCAGCAGTTACTCTCCCCTAGCGGGTCAAGAGACCCAGTACTTC
TRBJ2-5	once	TRBV21-1	-	CASSKVWAGGYQETQYF	TGTGCCAGCAGCAAAGTTTGGGCGGGGGGGTACCAAGAGACCCAGTACTTC
TRBJ2-5	-	TRBV5-4	-	CASSFDGLFQETQYF	TGTGCCAGCAGCTTCGACGGACTGTTCCAAGAGACCCAGTACTTC
TRBJ1-1	few	TRBV5-1	-	CASSFRGRNTEAFF	TGCGCCAGCAGCTTCCGTGGCAGGAACACTGAAGCTTTCTTT
TRBJ1-3	-	TRBV6-1	-	CATLIGPGGNTIYF	TGTGCCACCTTGATAGGGCCTGGGGGAAACACCATATATTTT